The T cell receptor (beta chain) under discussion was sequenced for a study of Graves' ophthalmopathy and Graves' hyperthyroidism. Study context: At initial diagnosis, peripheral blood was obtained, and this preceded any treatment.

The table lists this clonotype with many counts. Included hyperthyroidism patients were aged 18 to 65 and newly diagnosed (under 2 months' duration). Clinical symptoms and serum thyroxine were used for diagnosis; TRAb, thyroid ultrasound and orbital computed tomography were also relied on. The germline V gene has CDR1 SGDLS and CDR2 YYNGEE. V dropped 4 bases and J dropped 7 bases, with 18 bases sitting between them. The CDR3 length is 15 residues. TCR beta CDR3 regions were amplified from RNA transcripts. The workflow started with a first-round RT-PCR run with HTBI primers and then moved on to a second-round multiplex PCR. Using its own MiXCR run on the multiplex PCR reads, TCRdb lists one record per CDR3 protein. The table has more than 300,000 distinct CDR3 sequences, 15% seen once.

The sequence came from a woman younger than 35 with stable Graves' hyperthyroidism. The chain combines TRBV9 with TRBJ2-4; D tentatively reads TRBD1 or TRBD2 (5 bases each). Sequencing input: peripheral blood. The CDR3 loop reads CASSLEDWDGNIQYF. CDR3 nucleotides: TGTGCCAGCAGCCTAGAGGATTGGGACGGGAACATTCAGTACTTC.